This T cell receptor (beta chain) derives from a study of a mutant IDH1 vaccine in newly diagnosed glioma. Using immunoSEQ multiplex PCR, the repertoire was profiled, and TCRdb retains in-frame clones only, with some absent. Of around 92,000 clones detected, around 90% appear once; the ten largest clones hold approximately 0.6%. The V end lost 1 base, the J end lost 3 bases, and 13 bases lay between the germline ends. The CDR3 has 16 amino acids. The germline V gene has CDR1 SGHVS and CDR2 FQNEAQ. Indicated time point: baseline, week 1 (first vaccination visit). Noted treatment: pre-vaccination baseline after standard-of-care therapy.

The material sequenced was PBMCs, taken from a glioma patient treated with radiotherapy, temozolomide or both. The origin of this receptor is a woman between 45 and 60 years old with glioma. J is TRBJ1-3 and V is TRBV7-8; D is uncertain. DNA of the CDR3: TGTGCCAGCAGCTTAGTAGGACGGCAGCTTGGAAACACCATATATTTT. It translates to CASSLVGRQLGNTIYF. The full variable domain, with the rest looked up from reference TRBV7-8 and TRBJ1-3, is GAGVSQSPRYKVAKRGQDVALRCDPISGHVSLFWYQQALGQGPEFLTYFQNEAQLDKSGLPSDRFFAERPEGSVSTLKIQRTQQEDSAVYLCASSLVGRQLGNTIYFGEGSWLTVV.